This paragraph covers one T cell receptor beta chain sequence. The V and J ends lost 3 bases and 0 bases, in that order; junction bases with no gene match: 0. The CDR3 covers 15 residues. The germline gives CDR1 MNHEY, CDR2 SMNVEV (reference sequence). The entry originates in a study of shared clonotypes between healthy human individuals. Per the study methods: Filtering was not the same, since immunoSEQ gave junction-only sequences without quality scores. Libraries were prepared by immunoSEQ multiplex PCR; TCRdb keeps only in-frame clonotypes and omits some of them. D and trimming were read from the DNA, whereas the V and J calls and clone size are those reported in that table. This table holds millions of clones, over 90% found once.

The sequenced material came from naive CD4+ T cells from PBMCs. Subset given: CD45RA+ positively selected. The rearrangement uses TRBV27 and TRBJ2-2; 8 bases are shared with TRBD2. The source of this sequence is a man younger than 35 in good health. Some clones in this sample may be carry-over from other donors' samples. The CDR3 DNA follows: TGTGCCAGCAGTTTGGGACTAGCGAACACCGGGGAGCTGTTTTTT. Its translation is CASSLGLANTGELFF.